This T cell receptor beta chain is from a study of T cell responses to AZD1222 COVID-19 vaccine. Findings and limits, study-wide: The span of vaccine-associated CD4 TCRs extended across spike, with dominance at 160-218 and 743-854. At baseline, just 5 or 6 AZD1222 recipients tested seropositive.

Using immunoSEQ multiplex PCR, the repertoire was profiled, and TCRdb retains in-frame clones only, with some absent. The sample has around 92,000 clones; about 90% are singletons. Of note for this clone: Its target is not known.

The sequencing used peripheral blood, collected on day 0 of AZD1222 vaccination. The clonotype was recovered from an adult in good health.

CDR3 protein: CASSLAGVNQPQHF. DNA of the CDR3: TGCGCCAGCAGCTTGGCCGGCGTCAATCAGCCCCAGCATTTT. The chain employs TRBV5-1 and TRBJ1-5; no clear D. V was clipped by 0 bases and J by 3 bases, with 7 bases between them. The CDR3 has 14 amino acids. The germline V gene has CDR1 SGHRS and CDR2 YFSETQ.